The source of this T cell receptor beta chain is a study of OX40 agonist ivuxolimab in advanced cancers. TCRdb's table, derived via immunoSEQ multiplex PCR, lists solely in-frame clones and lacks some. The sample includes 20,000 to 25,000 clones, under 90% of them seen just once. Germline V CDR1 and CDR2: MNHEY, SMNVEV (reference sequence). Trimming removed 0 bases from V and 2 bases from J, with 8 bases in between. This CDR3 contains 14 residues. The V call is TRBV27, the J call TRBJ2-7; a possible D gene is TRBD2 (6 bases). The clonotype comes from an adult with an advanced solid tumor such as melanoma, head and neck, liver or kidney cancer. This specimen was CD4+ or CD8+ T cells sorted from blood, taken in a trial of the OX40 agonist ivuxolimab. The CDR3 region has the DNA TGTGCCAGCAGTTTATCACGCGGGGCCTACGAGCAGTACTTC. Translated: CASSLSRGAYEQYF.